A single count supports the clone carrying this T cell receptor beta chain. Antigen: not known. This CDR3 region has 13 residues. Germline CDR1 GTSNPN, CDR2 SVGIG (reference sequence). Trimming took off 2 bases at V and 4 bases at J, with 11 bases between the two ends. The data derive from a study of T cell responses to AZD1222 COVID-19 vaccine. Whole-study results and caveats: When two AZD1222 doses had been given, Spike-specific TCR breadth and depth rose. White British ancestry dominated among donors, who included more females, and clonal diversity was possibly underestimated.

The data were produced by immunoSEQ multiplex PCR, yet TCRdb's version contains in-frame clones alone and is incomplete. The sample yields tens of thousands of clones, 75% to 95% seen once. Sample: peripheral blood, taken 28 days after the second AZD1222 dose. This chain uses TRBV30 with TRBJ1-1; D gene ambiguous. This TCR came from an adult who received the AZD1222 COVID-19 vaccine. The CDR3 spells CAWSPTWVTEAFF. CDR3 DNA: TGTGCCTGGAGTCCCACGTGGGTCACTGAAGCTTTCTTT. Variable domain in full (rest from reference TRBV30 and TRBJ1-1): SQTIHQWPATLVQPVGSPLSLECTVEGTSNPNLYWYRQAAGRGLQLLFYSVGIGQISSEVPQNLSASRPQDRQFILSSKKLLLSDSGFYLCAWSPTWVTEAFFGQGTRLTVV.